The 20 T cell receptor beta chains below all came from one sample that was sequenced in a study of cytomegalovirus exposure and HLA in healthy donors. Primers: 60 Vbeta forward and 13 Jbeta reverse. Libraries were prepared by immunoSEQ multiplex PCR; TCRdb keeps only in-frame clonotypes and omits some of them. The profile covers 95,000 to 150,000 clones, with around 85% appearing a single time and approximately 2.1% taken by the ten largest. The sequenced material came from PBMCs. Every receptor here comes from a man aged 30-40 years in good health and CMV-seronegative.

This clone was found a few times. This chain joins TRBV6-4 and TRBJ2-7; TRBD1 agrees at 9 bases. V trimming: 0 bases; J trimming: 7 bases; junction bases outside the gene matches: 10. CDR3 length: 16 residues. The germline CDR1 and CDR2 sequences are MRHNA and SNTAGT. The CDR3 loop is CASSDSPGQGILEQYF. The CDR3 DNA follows: TGTGCCAGCAGTGACTCCCCGGGACAGGGAATATTAGAGCAGTACTTC.

This clone has only one observation. The CDR3: CASSLESLLDTQYF. The CDR3, as DNA: TGCGCCAGCAGCTTGGAAAGCCTACTAGATACGCAGTATTTT. The genes are TRBV5-1 and TRBJ2-3, with D unresolved. The germline gives CDR1 SGHRS, CDR2 YFSETQ. Trimming pared 0 bases from V and 5 bases from J, leaving 10 bases between. The CDR3 loop spans 14 amino acids.

V and J are TRBV29-1 and TRBJ1-2, with 7 bases lining up with TRBD1. This CDR3 contains 12 residues. The V gene end was trimmed by 6 bases and the J gene end by 4 bases; junction bases not matched to a gene: 5. Germline V gene sequence: CDR1 SQVTM, CDR2 ANQGSEA. The chain's CDR3 is CSVHQGGYGYTF. DNA of the CDR3: TGCAGCGTCCACCAGGGGGGCTATGGCTACACCTTC.

This chain connects TRBV28 to TRBJ1-1, with 9 bases aligning to TRBD1. The CDR3 covers 12 residues. The junction had 3 bases not matched to a gene; V was cut back by 7 bases and J by 6 bases. CDR1 and CDR2 from the germline V gene are MDHEN and SYDVKM. The CDR3 DNA reads TGTGCCAGCACCACAGGGGGCTCTGAAGCTTTCTTT. Protein: CASTTGGSEAFF.

The table lists this clone with a count of one. This sequence joins TRBV7-2 and TRBJ1-5, with 9 bases fitting TRBD1. CDR3 length: 16 amino acids. After removal of 1 base from V and 6 bases from J, the junction contained 7 bases not matched to a gene. Germline V lookup: CDR1 SGHTA, CDR2 FQGNSA. The CDR3 region has the DNA TGTGCCAGCAGCTTAGGCGGGACAGGGAGGCCTCAGCCCCAGCATTTT. Its translation is CASSLGGTGRPQPQHF.

This clone was counted between two and nine times. The chain uses TRBV2 and TRBJ2-5, with TRBD2 identical over 11 bases. From germline, CDR1 is SNHLY and CDR2 FYNNEI. The CDR3 spans 15 residues. V was pared by 5 bases and J by 5 bases, with 7 bases of the junction left unmatched. This CDR3 is CASSFSGGATETQYF. DNA of the CDR3: TGTGCCAGCAGTTTTAGCGGGGGGGCGACGGAGACCCAGTACTTC.

The chain has TRBV15 and TRBJ2-3, with 7 bases lining up with TRBD2. The CDR3 contains 15 residues. Germline CDR1 LNHNV, CDR2 YYDKDF (reference sequence). The trim removed 5 bases at V and 0 bases at J, leaving 5 bases unmatched. The CDR3 loop is CATSQGRGSTDTQYF. Written as DNA, the CDR3 is TGTGCCACCAGCCAAGGGCGGGGGAGCACAGATACGCAGTATTTT.

The rearrangement uses TRBV4-1 and TRBJ1-4; D not resolved. The CDR3 runs to 13 residues. Trimming took 5 bases from V and 6 from J, leaving 10 bases between them. Looked up from germline, CDR1 is MGHRA and CDR2 is YSYEKL. CDR3 sequence: CASSYGVYEKLFF. CDR3 in DNA: TGCGCCAGCAGCTACGGGGTATATGAAAAACTGTTTTTT.

The chain joins TRBV28 to TRBJ2-7, with TRBD1 as a possible D gene (5 bases). With 2 bases removed from V and 12 bases from J, the gap between germline ends came to 14 bases. CDR3 length: 12 amino acids. Germline CDR1 reads MDHEN; CDR2 reads SYDVKM. CDR3 loop: CASSLTGTSSYF. The CDR3 DNA reads as TGTGCCAGCAGTTTAACAGGAACATCCTCGTACTTC. The full variable domain, completed using reference TRBV28 and TRBJ2-7, is DVKVTQSSRYLVKRTGEKVFLECVQDMDHENMFWYRQDPGLGLRLIYFSYDVKMKEKGDIPEGYSVSREKKERFSLILESASTNQTSMYLCASSLTGTSSYFGPGTRLTVT.

CDR3 DNA sequence: TGTGCCAGTAGTATAACTCGGAACACTGAAGCTTTCTTT. This translates into CASSITRNTEAFF. The J gene is TRBJ1-1, the V gene TRBV19; no reliable D call. The V end was cut by 2 bases, the J end by 1 base, with 5 bases between. The CDR3 contains 13 residues. CDR1 is LNHDA, CDR2 SQIVND, per germline (reference sequence).

The chain uses TRBV7-6 and TRBJ2-1; D remains ambiguous. This CDR3 has 13 residues. V lost 2 bases and J lost 8, with 10 bases in between. Looked up from germline, CDR1 is SGHVS and CDR2 is FNYEAQ. CDR3 loop: CASSLINMDEQFF. CDR3 nucleotide sequence: TGTGCCAGCAGCTTAATCAACATGGATGAGCAGTTCTTC.

The chain employs TRBV28 and TRBJ1-4; the D gene is possibly TRBD1 (6 bases). Germline V gene data show CDR1 as MDHEN and CDR2 as SYDVKM. This CDR3 spans 13 amino acids. V was clipped by 5 bases and J by 6 bases, with 10 bases between them. The CDR3 region has the DNA TGTGCCAGCAGTCAGGGGTTTCATGAAAAACTGTTTTTT. Amino acid sequence: CASSQGFHEKLFF. Full variable domain (remainder filled in from reference TRBV28 and TRBJ1-4): DVKVTQSSRYLVKRTGEKVFLECVQDMDHENMFWYRQDPGLGLRLIYFSYDVKMKEKGDIPEGYSVSREKKERFSLILESASTNQTSMYLCASSQGFHEKLFFGSGTQLSVL.

V is TRBV7-2 and J is TRBJ1-6; tentatively, D is TRBD1 (5 bases). The CDR3 runs to 18 residues. Per germline, CDR1 SGHTA and CDR2 FQGNSA. The V gene lost 3 bases and the J gene lost 0 bases, with 15 bases spanning the gap. This CDR3 is CASSLGRGLSSYNSPLHF. DNA for the CDR3: TGTGCCAGCAGCTTGGGACGGGGACTCAGCTCCTATAATTCACCCCTCCACTTT.

This clone was counted between two and nine times. V is TRBV5-1 and J is TRBJ2-2; D not resolved. Germline V gene data show CDR1 as SGHRS and CDR2 as YFSETQ. Trimming removed 0 bases from V and 2 bases from J, with 8 bases in between. There are 15 residues in the CDR3. CDR3 nucleotides: TGCGCCAGCAGCTTGGAGTTAGATAACACCGGGGAGCTGTTTTTT. Translating it yields CASSLELDNTGELFF.

This rearrangement joins TRBV7-2 to TRBJ2-5, with D possibly matching TRBD2 (7 bases). The J call may be mistaken, given a closer DNA end match to TRBJ2-7. Germline V gene data show CDR1 as SGHTA and CDR2 as FQGNSA. The CDR3 is 14 residues long. This chain's CDR3 is CASSLAGGLYEQYF. In DNA, the CDR3 is TGTGCCAGCAGCTTAGCGGGGGGGCTCTACGAGCAGTACTTC.

This clone was seen only once. The chain carries TRBV18 and TRBJ1-4; D perhaps matches TRBD1 (5 bases). V shed 2 bases and J shed 7 bases, with 20 bases lying between them. Germline CDR1 and CDR2: KGHSH and LQKENI. The CDR3 totals 17 residues. CDR3 nucleotide sequence: TGTGCCAGCTCACCAGTCCCGTTTGGGGCATCACTTGAAAAACTGTTTTTT. Protein sequence: CASSPVPFGASLEKLFF.

This chain uses TRBV10-2 with TRBJ1-1; 9 bases are a match to TRBD1. Germline values: CDR1 WSHSY, CDR2 SAAADI. This CDR3 comprises 14 residues. V shed 8 bases and J 5 bases; nucleotides not matched to a gene: 9. The CDR3 loop reads CASGTETGGTEAFF. CDR3 nucleotide sequence: TGCGCCAGCGGAACCGAGACAGGGGGAACTGAAGCTTTCTTT.

V and J are TRBV30 and TRBJ1-1; the D is unclear. Looked up from germline, CDR1 is GTSNPN and CDR2 is SVGIG (reference sequence). This CDR3 is 12 amino acids long. V lost 2 bases and J lost 3, with 7 bases in between. The CDR3 region is CAWSTGYTEAFF. CDR3 sequence (DNA): TGTGCCTGGAGTACCGGGTACACTGAAGCTTTCTTT.

The V gene is TRBV7-9, the J gene TRBJ2-7, with D possibly matching TRBD2 (6 bases). Trimming pared 6 bases from V and 3 bases from J, leaving 15 bases between. This CDR3 has 14 amino acids. From germline, CDR1 is SEHNR and CDR2 FQNEAQ (reference sequence). CDR3 in amino acids: CASSRAGTLYEQYF. CDR3 sequence (DNA): TGTGCCAGCAGTCGTGCCGGGACTCTCTACGAGCAGTACTTC.

This chain uses TRBV6-1 with TRBJ2-7; D not resolved. V lost 6 bases to trimming and J lost 2 bases, with 14 bases between them. Germline V gene lookup returns CDR1 MNHNS and CDR2 SASEGT. The CDR3 is 14 amino acids. Here the CDR3 DNA reads TGTGCCAGCAGCTGGCAGACTTATACCTACGAGCAGTACTTC. Protein product: CASSWQTYTYEQYF.